This paragraph covers one TCR beta chain sequence. The antigen remains undetermined. The data belong to a study of T cell responses to AZD1222 COVID-19 vaccine. Study-level information: Both about-4-week and about-12-week second-dose recipients were combined. Study-level results: The number of AZD1222 recipients seropositive at baseline was only five or six. White British ancestry dominated among donors, who included more females, and clonal diversity was possibly underestimated. Rises in breadth and depth of Spike-specific TCRs came after two AZD1222 doses.

Measured with immunoSEQ multiplex PCR; TCRdb has only the in-frame clones, and not every one. This table has more than 95,000 clones, around 87% appearing once. The source was peripheral blood, collected on day 0 of AZD1222 vaccination. The sequence was collected from an adult in good health.

For the CDR3, the DNA is TGTGCCAGCAGCTTACCTCGGACAGGGGTGAGTGAGCAGTACTTC. It is translated as CASSLPRTGVSEQYF. The chain uses TRBV5-8 and TRBJ2-7; 9 nucleotides align to TRBD1. The J segment lost 7 bases and the V segment lost 2 bases, leaving 10 bases of the junction unmatched. Germline CDR1 and CDR2: SGHTS and YDEGEE. The CDR3 length is 15 residues.